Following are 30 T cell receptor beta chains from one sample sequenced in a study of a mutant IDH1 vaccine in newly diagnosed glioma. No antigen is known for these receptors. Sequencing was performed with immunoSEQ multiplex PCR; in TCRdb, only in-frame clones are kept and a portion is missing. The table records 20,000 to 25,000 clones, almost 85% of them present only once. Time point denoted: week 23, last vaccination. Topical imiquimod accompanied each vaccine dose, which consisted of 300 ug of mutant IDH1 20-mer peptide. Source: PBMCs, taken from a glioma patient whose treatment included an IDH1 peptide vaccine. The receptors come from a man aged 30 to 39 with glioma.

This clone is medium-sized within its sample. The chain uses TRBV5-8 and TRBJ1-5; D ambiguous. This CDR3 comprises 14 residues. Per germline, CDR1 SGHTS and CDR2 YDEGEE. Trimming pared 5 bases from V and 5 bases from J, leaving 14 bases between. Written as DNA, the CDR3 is TGTGCCAGCAGTCGCCGTTCCCTGCATCAGCCCCAGCATTTT. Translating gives CASSRRSLHQPQHF.

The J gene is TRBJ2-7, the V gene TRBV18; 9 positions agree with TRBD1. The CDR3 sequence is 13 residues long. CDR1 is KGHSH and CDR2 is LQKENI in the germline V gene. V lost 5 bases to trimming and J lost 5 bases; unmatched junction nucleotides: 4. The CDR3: CASSGTGTDEQYF. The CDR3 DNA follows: TGTGCCAGCTCAGGGACAGGGACAGACGAGCAGTACTTC.

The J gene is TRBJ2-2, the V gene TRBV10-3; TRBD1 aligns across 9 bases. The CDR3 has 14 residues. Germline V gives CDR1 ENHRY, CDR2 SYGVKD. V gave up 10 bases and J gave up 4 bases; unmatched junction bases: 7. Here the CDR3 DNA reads TGTGCCACCAGGGACAGGGACGGCACCGGGGAGCTGTTTTTT. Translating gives CATRDRDGTGELFF.

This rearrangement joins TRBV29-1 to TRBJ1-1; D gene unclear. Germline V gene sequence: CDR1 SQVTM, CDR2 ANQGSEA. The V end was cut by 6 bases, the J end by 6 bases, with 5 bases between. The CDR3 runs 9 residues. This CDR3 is CSVRPEAFF. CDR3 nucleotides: TGCAGCGTCCGCCCTGAAGCTTTCTTT. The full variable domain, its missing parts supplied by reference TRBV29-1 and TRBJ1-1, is SAVISQKPSRDICQRGTSLTIQCQVDSQVTMMFWYRQQPGQSLTLIATANQGSEATYESGFVIDKFPISRPNLTFSTLTVSNMSPEDSSIYLCSVRPEAFFGQGTRLTVV.

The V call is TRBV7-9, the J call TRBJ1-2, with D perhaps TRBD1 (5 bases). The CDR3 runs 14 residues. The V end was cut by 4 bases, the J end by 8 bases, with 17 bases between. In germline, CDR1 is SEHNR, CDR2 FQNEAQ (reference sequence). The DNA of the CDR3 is TGTGCCAGCAGCTCAGGGCCCCGCGGGGAAGGCTACACCTTC. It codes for CASSSGPRGEGYTF.

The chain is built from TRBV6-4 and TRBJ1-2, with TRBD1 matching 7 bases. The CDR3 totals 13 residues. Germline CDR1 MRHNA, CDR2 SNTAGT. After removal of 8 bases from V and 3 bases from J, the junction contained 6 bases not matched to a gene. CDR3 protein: CASSPGQDYGYTF. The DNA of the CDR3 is TGTGCCAGCTCCCCTGGACAGGACTATGGCTACACCTTC.

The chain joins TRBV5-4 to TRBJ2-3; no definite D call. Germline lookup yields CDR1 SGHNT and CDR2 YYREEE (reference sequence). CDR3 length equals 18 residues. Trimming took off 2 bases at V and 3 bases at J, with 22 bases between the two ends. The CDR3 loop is CASSFAGQVYRATDTQYF. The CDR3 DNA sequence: TGTGCCAGCAGCTTCGCCGGGCAGGTATACCGGGCGACAGATACGCAGTATTTT.

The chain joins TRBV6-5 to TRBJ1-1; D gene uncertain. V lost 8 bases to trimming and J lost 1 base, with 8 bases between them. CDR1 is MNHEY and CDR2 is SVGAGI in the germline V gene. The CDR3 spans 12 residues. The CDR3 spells CASFHPNTEAFF. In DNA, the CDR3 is TGTGCCAGCTTCCATCCGAACACTGAAGCTTTCTTT.

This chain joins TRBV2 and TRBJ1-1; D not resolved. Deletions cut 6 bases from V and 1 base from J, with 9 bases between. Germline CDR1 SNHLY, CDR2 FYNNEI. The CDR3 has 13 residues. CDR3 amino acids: CASSYTENTEAFF. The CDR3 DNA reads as TGTGCCAGCAGCTACACGGAGAACACTGAAGCTTTCTTT.

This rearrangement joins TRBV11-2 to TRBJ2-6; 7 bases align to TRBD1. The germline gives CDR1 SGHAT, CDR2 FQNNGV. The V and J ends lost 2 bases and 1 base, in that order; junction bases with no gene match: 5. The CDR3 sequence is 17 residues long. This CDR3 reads CASSLIRGSSGANVLTF. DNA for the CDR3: TGTGCCAGCAGCTTAATCAGGGGGAGTTCTGGGGCCAACGTCCTGACTTTC.

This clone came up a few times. CDR3 protein: CASSLWYREDTEAFF. The CDR3, as DNA: TGTGCCAGCAGTTTATGGTACAGGGAAGACACTGAAGCTTTCTTT. The V gene is TRBV27, the J gene TRBJ1-1; a possible D gene is TRBD1 (6 bases). From germline, CDR1 is MNHEY and CDR2 SMNVEV (reference sequence). V was shortened by 1 base and J by 3 bases, with 12 bases between the two germline ends. The CDR3 has 15 amino acids.

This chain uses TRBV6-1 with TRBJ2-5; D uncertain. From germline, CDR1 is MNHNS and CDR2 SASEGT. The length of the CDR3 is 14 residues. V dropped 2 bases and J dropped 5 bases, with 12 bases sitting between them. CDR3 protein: CASSENASWETQYF. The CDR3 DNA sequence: TGTGCCAGCAGTGAAAATGCTAGTTGGGAGACCCAGTACTTC.

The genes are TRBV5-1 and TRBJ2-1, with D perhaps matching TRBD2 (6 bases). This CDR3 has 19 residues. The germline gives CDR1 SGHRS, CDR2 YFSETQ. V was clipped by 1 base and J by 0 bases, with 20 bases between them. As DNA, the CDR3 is TGCGCCAGCAGCTTGAGGTCTATCGCGGGATCAAGCTCCTACAATGAGCAGTTCTTC. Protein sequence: CASSLRSIAGSSSYNEQFF.

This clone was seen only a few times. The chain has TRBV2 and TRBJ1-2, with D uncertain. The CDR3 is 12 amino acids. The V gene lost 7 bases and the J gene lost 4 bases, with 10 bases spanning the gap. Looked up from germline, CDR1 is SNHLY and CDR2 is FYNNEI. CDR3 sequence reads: CASKVEGYGYTF. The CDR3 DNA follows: TGTGCCAGCAAAGTGGAAGGCTATGGCTACACCTTC. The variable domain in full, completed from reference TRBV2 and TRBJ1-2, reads EPEVTQTPSHQVTQMGQEVILRCVPISNHLYFYWYRQILGQKVEFLVSFYNNEISEKSEIFDDQFSVERPDGSNFTLKIRSTKLEDSAMYFCASKVEGYGYTFGSGTRLTVV.

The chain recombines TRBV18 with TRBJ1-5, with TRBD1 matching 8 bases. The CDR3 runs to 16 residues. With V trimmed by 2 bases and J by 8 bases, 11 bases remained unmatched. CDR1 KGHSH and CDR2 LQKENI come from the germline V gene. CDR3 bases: TGTGCCAGCTCACCATCAGGGGGCCCTTCTCGGGAGCCCCAGCATTTT. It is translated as CASSPSGGPSREPQHF. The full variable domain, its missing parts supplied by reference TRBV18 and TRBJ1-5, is NAGVMQNPRHLVRRRGQEARLRCSPMKGHSHVYWYRQLPEEGLKFMVYLQKENIIDESGMPKERFSAEFPKEGPSILRIQQVVRGDSAAYFCASSPSGGPSREPQHFGDGTRLSIL.

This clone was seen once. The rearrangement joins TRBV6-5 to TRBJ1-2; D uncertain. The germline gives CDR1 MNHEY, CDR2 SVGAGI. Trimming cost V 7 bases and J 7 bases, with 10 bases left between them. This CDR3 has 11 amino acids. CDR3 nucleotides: TGTGCCAGCACTTCTGGTGGTGGCTACACCTTC. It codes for CASTSGGGYTF.

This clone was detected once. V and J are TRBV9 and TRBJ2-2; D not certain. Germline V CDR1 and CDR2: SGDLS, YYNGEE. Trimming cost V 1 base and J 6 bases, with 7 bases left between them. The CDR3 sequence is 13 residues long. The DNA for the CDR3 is TGTGCCAGCAGCGTAATTTTCGCCGGGGAGCTGTTTTTT. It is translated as CASSVIFAGELFF.

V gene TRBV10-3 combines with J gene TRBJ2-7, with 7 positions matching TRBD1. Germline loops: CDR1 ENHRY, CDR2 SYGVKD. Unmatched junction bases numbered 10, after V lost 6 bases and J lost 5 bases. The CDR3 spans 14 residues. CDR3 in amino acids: CAIRKDRLGNEQYF. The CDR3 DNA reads TGTGCCATCAGAAAGGACAGGCTCGGGAACGAGCAGTACTTC.

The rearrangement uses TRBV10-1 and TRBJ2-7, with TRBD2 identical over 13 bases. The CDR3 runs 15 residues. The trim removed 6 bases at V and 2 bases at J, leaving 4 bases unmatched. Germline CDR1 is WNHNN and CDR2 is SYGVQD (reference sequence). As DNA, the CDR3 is TGCGCCAGCAGCGTACTAGCGGGAGGGACCTACGAGCAGTACTTC. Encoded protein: CASSVLAGGTYEQYF.

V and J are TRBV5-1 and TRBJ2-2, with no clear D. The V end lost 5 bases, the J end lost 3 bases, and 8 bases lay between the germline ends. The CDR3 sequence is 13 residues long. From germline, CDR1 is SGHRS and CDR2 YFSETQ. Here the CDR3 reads CASRERDTGELFF. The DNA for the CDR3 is TGCGCCAGCAGGGAAAGGGACACCGGGGAGCTGTTTTTT. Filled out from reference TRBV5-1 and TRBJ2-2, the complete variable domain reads KAGVTQTPRYLIKTRGQQVTLSCSPISGHRSVSWYQQTPGQGLQFLFEYFSETQRNKGNFPGRFSGRQFSNSRSEMNVSTLELGDSALYLCASRERDTGELFFGEGSRLTVL.

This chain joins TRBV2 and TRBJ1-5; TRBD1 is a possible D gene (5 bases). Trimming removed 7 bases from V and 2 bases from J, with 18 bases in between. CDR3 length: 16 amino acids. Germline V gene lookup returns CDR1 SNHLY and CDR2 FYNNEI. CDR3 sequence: CASKINTGGGNQPQHF. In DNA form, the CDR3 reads TGTGCCAGCAAGATAAATACAGGTGGTGGCAATCAGCCCCAGCATTTT.

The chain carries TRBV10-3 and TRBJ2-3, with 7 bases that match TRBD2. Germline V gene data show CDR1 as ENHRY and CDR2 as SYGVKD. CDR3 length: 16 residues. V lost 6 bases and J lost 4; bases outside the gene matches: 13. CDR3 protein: CAIRLEGGPRADTQYF. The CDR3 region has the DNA TGTGCCATCAGACTTGAGGGAGGGCCTCGAGCAGATACGCAGTATTTT.

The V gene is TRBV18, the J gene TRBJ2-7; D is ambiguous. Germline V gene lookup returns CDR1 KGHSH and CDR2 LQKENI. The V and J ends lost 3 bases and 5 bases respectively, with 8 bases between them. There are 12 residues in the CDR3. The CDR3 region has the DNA TGTGCCAGCTCACCCGGTTCTGACGAGCAGTACTTC. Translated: CASSPGSDEQYF.

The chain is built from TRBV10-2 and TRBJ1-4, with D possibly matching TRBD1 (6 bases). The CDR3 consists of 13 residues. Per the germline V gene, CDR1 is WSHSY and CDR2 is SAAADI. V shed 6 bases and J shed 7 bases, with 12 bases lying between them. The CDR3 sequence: CASREQGGEKLFF. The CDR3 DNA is TGCGCCAGCAGGGAACAGGGTGGTGAAAAACTGTTTTTT.

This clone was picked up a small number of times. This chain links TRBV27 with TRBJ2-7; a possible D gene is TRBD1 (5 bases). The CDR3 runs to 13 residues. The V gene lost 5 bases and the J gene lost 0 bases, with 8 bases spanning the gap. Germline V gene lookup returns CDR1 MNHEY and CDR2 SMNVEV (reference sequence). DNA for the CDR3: TGTGCCAGCAGTCTCCAGGGCTCCTACGAGCAGTACTTC. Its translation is CASSLQGSYEQYF.

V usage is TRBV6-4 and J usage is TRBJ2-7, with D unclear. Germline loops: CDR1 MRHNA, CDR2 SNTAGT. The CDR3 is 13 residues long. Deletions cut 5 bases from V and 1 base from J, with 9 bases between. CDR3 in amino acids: CASSLELSYEQYF. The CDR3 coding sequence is TGTGCCAGCAGTTTGGAGCTTTCCTACGAGCAGTACTTC.

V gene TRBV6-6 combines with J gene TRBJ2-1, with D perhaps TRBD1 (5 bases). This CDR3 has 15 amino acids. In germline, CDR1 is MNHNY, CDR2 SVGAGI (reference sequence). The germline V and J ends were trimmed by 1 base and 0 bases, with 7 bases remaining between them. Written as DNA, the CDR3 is TGTGCCAGCAGTTACTACAGGAGCTCCTACAATGAGCAGTTCTTC. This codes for CASSYYRSSYNEQFF.

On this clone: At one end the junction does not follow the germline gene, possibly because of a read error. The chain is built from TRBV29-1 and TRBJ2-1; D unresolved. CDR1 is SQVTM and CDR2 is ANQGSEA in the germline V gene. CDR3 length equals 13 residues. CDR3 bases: TGCAGCGTTGTCTCTGCCTCCCACAATGAGCAGTTCTTC. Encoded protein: CSVVSASHNEQFF.

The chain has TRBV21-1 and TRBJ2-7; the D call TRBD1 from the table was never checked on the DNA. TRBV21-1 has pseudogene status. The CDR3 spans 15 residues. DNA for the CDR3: TGTGCCAGCAGCAAATGGTGGACAGGGAACCACGAGCAGTACTTC. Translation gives CASSKWWTGNHEQYF.

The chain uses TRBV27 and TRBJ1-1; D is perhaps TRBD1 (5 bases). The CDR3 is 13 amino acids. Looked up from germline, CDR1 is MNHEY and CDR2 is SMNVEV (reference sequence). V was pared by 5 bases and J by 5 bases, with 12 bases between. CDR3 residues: CASSLLRQTEAFF. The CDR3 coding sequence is TGTGCCAGCAGTCTACTGAGACAGACTGAAGCTTTCTTT.